This record looks at one TCR beta chain sequence and its context. The data originate from a study of blood T cell repertoires in COVID-19. Study as a whole: Some COVID-19 samples were acute and others convalescent; all came from the United States, Italy and Spain. Sources were T cells, B-cell-depleted T cells, or PBMCs; the material itself was cDNA or gDNA.

Source study methods: Amplified reference gene primers provided the basis for estimating nucleated cell counts. Produced via immunoSEQ multiplex PCR; TCRdb's table is partial and in-frame only. Clone size and the V and J calls come from that table; the DNA yielded D and trimming. The top ten clones hold around 7% of a sample with 150,000 to 200,000 clones, around 80% of them seen once. V lost 4 bases to trimming and J lost 7 bases; unmatched junction nucleotides: 7. Germline V CDR1 and CDR2: SNHLY, FYNNEI. The length of the CDR3 is 13 residues. Sequenced input: peripheral blood. V is TRBV2 and J is TRBJ2-7, with 7 bases matching TRBD1. The source is a man between 65 and 85 years old with active or convalescent COVID-19. CDR3 sequence: CASSGRQGGEQYF. CDR3 DNA sequence: TGTGCCAGCAGTGGGCGACAGGGCGGAGAGCAGTACTTC.